One sample yielded the 2 T cell receptor beta chains listed below, sequenced in a study of blood T cell repertoires in COVID-19 (dated by TCRdb to about 2020). The library was generated by the immunoSEQ multiplex PCR assay. The clones in this table, taken by TCRdb from immuneACCESS, are in-frame only. Not every clone is retained; where verified, under half of the shortfall comes from an unresolved V gene, and the cause of the rest is unknown. The sample table records some 150,000 clones; around 79% of these occur just once. 4% to 5% of the sample rests with the top ten. The specimen sequenced was peripheral blood. Every receptor here comes from a woman between 65 and 79 years old with COVID-19, enrolled during active disease.

The V and J genes are TRBV12-3 or TRBV12-4 and TRBJ2-7, with D tentatively TRBD1 (6 bases). CDR3 length equals 13 residues. With 1 base removed from V and 6 bases from J, the gap between germline ends came to 10 bases. In DNA form, the CDR3 reads TGTGCCAGCAGTTTAGTACAGGGTGGCGAGCAGTACTTC. Residues: CASSLVQGGEQYF.

V and J are TRBV25-1 and TRBJ1-3; D gene uncertain. The CDR3 covers 13 residues. Trimming cost V 5 bases and J 2 bases, with 7 bases left between them. Germline V gene sequence: CDR1 MGHDK, CDR2 SYGVNS. The CDR3: CASSYLAGNTIYF. In DNA, the CDR3 is TGTGCCAGCAGTTACCTAGCTGGAAACACCATATATTTT.